This TCR beta chain was sequenced in a study of cytomegalovirus exposure and HLA in healthy donors (dated by TCRdb to 2016 to 2017). General notes on the study: According to an earlier analysis of 550 to 750 of the donors, 150 million to 200 million T cells yielded 95 million to 140 million unique TCR beta sequences and 276 Gb of sequence data. In an earlier analysis of 550 to 700 of the donors, high-throughput TCR beta sequencing was used to judge whether each TCR beta V gene segment behaved as functional or pseudogenic. Every discovery cohort repertoire had been produced on one sequencing platform. A later genetic analysis used genome-wide SNP genotypes for about 60% of the 666 donors, treating that subset as a discovery cohort. In the later analysis, no new phenotypic data were used to find candidate immune exposures; instead, reliance was placed on TCR beta sequences and their occurrence across donors. A later analysis re-examined previously published TCR beta repertoires from just over 650 donors and added high-resolution HLA genotyping to investigate patterns of TCR occurrence. A separate validation cohort of some 130 different subjects was used in addition to the roughly 720-subject first cohort. On average, about 200,000 unique TCR beta nucleotide sequences were sequenced per donor among about 400 genotyped donors of the cohort, with 15% to 20% of those sequences being non-productive. Roughly five DR-DQ haplotypes were handled as single units for association and clustering, since linkage in the cohort was strong. About 280 gigabases of sequencing data and approximately 80 million unique TCR sequences were included in an early release covering over 600 HLA-typed donors. High-throughput TCR immunosequencing, statistical association of individual TCRs with disease status, and machine learning were combined to predict cytomegalovirus infection status. The aim of the study was to test whether cataloging public T cell receptors could identify signatures of past pathogen exposure. Using immunosequencing, the study profiled T cell repertoires from 550 to 750 subjects and related those repertoires to cytomegalovirus serostatus. The number of donors typed differed by locus, with about 629-640 for A, B, C, DRB1 and DQB1, more than 500 for DQA1, approximately 580 for DPA1, and approximately 470 for DPB1. HLA typing covered class I and class II loci at four-digit resolution. Alongside the repertoire data, information on donor age, sex, ethnicity and CMV serostatus was compiled. Among the 398 genotyped donors, approximately 81% belonged to the genetic ancestry cluster associated with self-reported Caucasian donors.

With respect to this clone: Its antigen remains undetermined. No much larger clonotype is one base removed from it; base qualities were not supplied.

The library was prepared using the immunoSEQ multiplex PCR assay. For the multiplex PCR, a mixture combining 60 forward primers for TCR Vbeta segments and 13 reverse primers for TCR Jbeta segments was used. The CDR3 region of rearranged TCR beta genes was amplified from genomic DNA with a multiplex PCR assay. Amplified TCR beta libraries were sequenced as 87-base-pair reads on the Illumina HiSeq System. On the authors' methods: Across the 666 repertoires, a later analysis counted some 81 million unique TCR beta chains, around 10 million of which were shared by at least two donors. To remove PCR and sequencing errors, raw reads were error-corrected and collapsed into unique sequences using a nearest-neighbor algorithm that merged closely related sequences. To assign V, D and J gene segments, CDR3 sequences were aligned to IMGT reference sequences. For a sequence to be retained, at least a six-nucleotide match to both a V gene segment and a J gene segment was required. A rearrangement was called productive if the CDR3 had no stop codons and remained in frame with V and J, and every other rearrangement was called non-productive. Following IMGT convention, CDR3 was defined as the stretch from the second conserved V-encoded cysteine up to the conserved J-encoded phenylalanine. The earlier analysis of 500 to 600 of the donors excluded sequences that lacked an unambiguous match to a single V gene segment. An earlier analysis of some 610 of the donors called V segments functional above 56.7% productive rearrangements and segregating when the between-donor standard deviation exceeded 5%. A statistical classification framework was built to diagnose cytomegalovirus status from the catalog of TCR beta chain sequences. V and J gene assignment, in a later analysis, came from comparing TCR nucleotide sequences with IMGT/GENE-DB human TR gene sequences. In a later analysis, CDR3 sequences and most-parsimonious VDJ recombination scenarios were assigned using the TCRdist pipeline. In a later analysis, each TCR beta chain was defined by its CDR3 amino acid sequence together with its V-gene family, and reads without a unique V-gene family were excluded. A later analysis removed several hundred highly shared, low-generation-probability nucleotide sequences to deal with suspected cross-contamination and a sequencing artifact. A later analysis calculated a clonal expansion index for each public chain from normalized within-repertoire ranks of inferred template counts. In a later analysis, generation probabilities were computed with a VDJ recombination model fitted to out-of-frame rearrangements, and the resulting probabilities were checked against IGoR. In a later analysis, TCR-TCR, TCR-HLA and TCR-CMV co-occurrence was scored with hypergeometric tests, and a repertoire-size bias correction was applied to TCR pairs. A later analysis estimated false discovery rates by permuting HLA or CMV assignments 20 times. In a later analysis, co-occurring TCRs were grouped with DBSCAN, and TCRdist sequence similarity was added when clustering was performed within HLA-allele-positive subsets. Repertoires with fewer than 30,000 or more than 120,000 public chains were left out of co-occurrence clustering, as were five repertoires with anomalous nucleotide sharing. In TCRdb, the immuneACCESS table is reduced to in-frame sequences with V and J assigned. These tables do not hold every clone; where another copy was compared, an unresolved V gene accounts for under half, and the others remain unexplained. D and trimming come from the DNA, and the V and J calls and clone size come from that table. The sample table contains roughly 100,000 clones; only one count was recorded for roughly 15% of them. Around 0.9% of the sample is held by the ten biggest clonotypes.

Measured from the cysteine to the phenylalanine, the CDR3 is 12 residues long. Only the CDR3 region is kept as DNA, spanning 36 bases read in frame from base 1. V lost 4 bases and J lost 3 bases, and the count of bases not matched to a germline gene is 1. CDR1 GTSNPN and CDR2 SVGIG are derived from the germline V gene (reference sequence). The cohort comprised some 730 healthy bone marrow donors. All cohort members were sampled while nominally healthy, although unrecorded immune exposures were likely present. The donor was CMV seronegative and belonged to the group of more than 300 seronegative cohort members. A peripheral blood sample was collected from each donor, and TCR beta sequencing was performed on peripheral blood mononuclear cells. The Qiagen DNeasy Blood Extraction Kit was used to extract genomic DNA from the blood cell samples. Study-wide findings and limitations: A further reported finding was that TCR beta sequences accurately predicted the HLA-A and HLA-B alleles for most subjects in the first cohort. In a later analysis, most CMV-associated TCR beta chains were found to appear HLA-restricted, with HLA associations seemingly driven largely by CMV exposure. A cluster of highly shared sequence variants was judged likely to be a technical artifact of the sequencing pipeline. Cytomegalovirus status was reported to be diagnosed by the classifier with high specificity and sensitivity in both the original and validation cohorts. The study gave a list of some 150 TCR beta chains associated with cytomegalovirus. This cohort had only TCR beta chains sequenced, and the lack of alpha or paired-chain data limited which features could be detected. Sequencing depth was assumed to be roughly uniform across donors in the presence/absence analyses, though that assumption may not hold. In vitro tests confirmed that a few of the cytomegalovirus-associated TCR beta chains recognize cytomegalovirus antigens. A later analysis found that TCR association rates varied across HLA loci, with DRB1 alleles showing the most associated TCRs and HLA-C alleles the fewest. HLA typing was unavailable for some donors at each locus, so association tests used only the typed subset. CMV serostatus was the only immune exposure information available for the cohort. V-gene and J-gene trimming of TCR beta chains was associated with a missense DCLRE1C variant in a later genetic analysis, and the association was replicated in an independent cohort. In an earlier analysis of some 550 of the donors, most TCR beta V segments were observed in productive rearrangements about 90% or about 30% of the time, broadly matching IMGT annotations. According to the authors, the approach could potentially be generalized to other disease states and immunological phenotypes. At a false discovery rate of 0.05, a later analysis linked about 16,000 TCR beta sequences to specific HLA alleles. A later analysis found that HLA-associated TCR beta chains were more clonally expanded and had lower generation probabilities than equally common non-associated chains. Linkage disequilibrium might explain the correlated functional status among segregating V segments, but an unknown experimental factor could not be excluded. Across donors, most TCR sequences were observed very rarely, whereas some public TCRs were present in many individuals. According to a later genetic analysis, donors in an Asian-associated ancestry cluster had fewer N-insertions in productive TCRs than the roughly 670-donor mean. Because counts were too low, around 18 rarely observed V segments, including chromosome 9 orphons, were left out of the earlier analysis of roughly 600 of the donors. Some IMGT-functional V segments, including TRBV6-2 and TRBV6-3, could not be distinguished by the 87-base-pair reads and were therefore excluded. According to a later analysis, parvovirus B19, influenza, CMV and Epstein-Barr virus appeared linked to several top co-occurrence clusters. Assigning TCR associations to individual alleles was difficult when HLA alleles, especially DR and DQ, strongly co-occurred.

The sequence derives from a female donor in good health and CMV-seronegative. The chain couples TRBV30 to TRBJ1-1; TRBD1 aligns with 8 central bases. The sample comprised PBMCs. The DNA reads TGTGCCTGGACAGGGGGCTACACTGAAGCTTTCTTT. This yields the protein CAWTGGYTEAFF.